These 12 T cell receptor beta chains came from one sample sequenced in a study of beta chain features in type 1 diabetes. Study outcomes and limitations: Moderate yet significant TCRB CDR3 shortening was seen in Type 1 diabetes patients in all four CD4+ subsets.

Antigen specificity for these receptors is unknown. Sequenced material consisted of expressed TCRB transcripts (all of the isolated RNA was reverse transcribed). Assay used: immunoSEQ multiplex PCR; TCRdb lists only in-frame clones, some missing. The sample lists roughly 50,000 clones; 40% to 65% were seen once. Sequenced: Tregs from blood. These receptors were obtained from a middle-aged woman with type 1 diabetes.

The chain recombines TRBV9 with TRBJ1-6; unclear D gene. The CDR3 runs to 15 residues. From germline, CDR1 is SGDLS and CDR2 YYNGEE. V was trimmed by 4 bases and J by 6 bases, leaving 14 bases between them. The CDR3 protein is CASSPSPSGNSPLHF. The CDR3 region has the DNA TGTGCCAGCAGCCCTAGCCCCTCCGGTAATTCACCCCTCCACTTT.

The chain combines TRBV7-2 with TRBJ1-5, with 7 positions matching TRBD1. V shed 2 bases, J shed 3 bases, and the junction held 10 bases outside the gene matches. The CDR3 covers 17 residues. CDR1 is SGHTA, CDR2 FQGNSA, per germline. In DNA form, the CDR3 reads TGTGCCAGCAGCTTAAACCCCTCACAGGGGAACAATCAGCCCCAGCATTTT. Translating it yields CASSLNPSQGNNQPQHF.

This rearrangement joins TRBV19 to TRBJ2-7; 8 nucleotides line up with TRBD1. Germline V gene lookup returns CDR1 LNHDA and CDR2 SQIVND (reference sequence). CDR3 size: 13 residues. J lost 3 bases, V lost 10 bases, and 8 bases had no gene match. CDR3 nucleotides: TGTGCCACCAGGACAGGGTCGGACTACGAGCAGTACTTC. Translation: CATRTGSDYEQYF.

The CDR3 DNA reads TGTGCCAGCAGCCTGGGACTAGCGGGAGTCCCCGTATACAATGAGCAGTTCTTC. This translates into CASSLGLAGVPVYNEQFF. The chain combines TRBV7-2 with TRBJ2-1; 14 bases match TRBD2. Germline CDR1 reads SGHTA; CDR2 reads FQGNSA. There are 18 residues in the CDR3. V gave up 5 bases and J gave up 4 bases; unmatched junction bases: 10.

This rearrangement joins TRBV20-1 to TRBJ1-1, with D unresolved. Deletions cut 7 bases from V and 3 bases from J, with 9 bases between. The CDR3 contains 11 residues. Per the germline V gene, CDR1 is DFQATT and CDR2 is SNEGSKA (reference sequence). CDR3 sequence (DNA): TGCAGTGGGTCACGGGACACTGAAGCTTTCTTT. Translating it yields CSGSRDTEAFF.

CDR3 protein: CASSYLAGYEQYF. The CDR3 bases are TGTGCCAGCAGTTACCTAGCGGGCTACGAGCAGTACTTC. The chain links TRBV6-5 to TRBJ2-7, with 8 positions matching TRBD2. Germline CDR1 is MNHEY and CDR2 is SVGAGI. Losses at the gene ends were 2 bases for V and 3 bases for J; bases not matched to a gene: 0. The CDR3 covers 13 residues.

The chain has TRBV27 and TRBJ2-7, with 9 bases lining up with TRBD1. The CDR3 has 14 residues. Germline values: CDR1 MNHEY, CDR2 SMNVEV (reference sequence). V shed 6 bases and J 4 bases; nucleotides not matched to a gene: 7. CDR3 bases: TGTGCCAGCAGCGTTGGGACAGGGCCTTACGAGCAGTACTTC. Amino acid sequence: CASSVGTGPYEQYF.

V gene TRBV5-1 combines with J gene TRBJ2-5; maybe TRBD1 (8 bases). Between the trimmed V and J ends, which lost 4 bases and 5 bases, there was a span of 27 bases. CDR3 length: 18 amino acids. Germline loops: CDR1 SGHRS, CDR2 YFSETQ. Here the CDR3 reads CASSGAGQGGFAGETQYF. Here the CDR3 DNA reads TGCGCCAGCAGCGGCGCCGGACAGGGAGGGTTCGCCGGGGAGACCCAGTACTTC. Using reference TRBV5-1 and TRBJ2-5 for the parts outside the CDR3, the full variable domain is KAGVTQTPRYLIKTRGQQVTLSCSPISGHRSVSWYQQTPGQGLQFLFEYFSETQRNKGNFPGRFSGRQFSNSRSEMNVSTLELGDSALYLCASSGAGQGGFAGETQYFGPGTRLLVL.

This chain uses TRBV5-1 with TRBJ1-1; D is undetermined. The ends were cut back, 5 bases at V and 4 bases at J, with 12 bases in the middle. Germline CDR1 reads SGHRS; CDR2 reads YFSETQ. CDR3 size: 13 residues. The CDR3, as DNA: TGCGCCAGCAGGAGGGAGGAGAGCACTGAAGCTTTCTTT. Translated: CASRREESTEAFF. Filled out from reference TRBV5-1 and TRBJ1-1, the complete variable domain reads KAGVTQTPRYLIKTRGQQVTLSCSPISGHRSVSWYQQTPGQGLQFLFEYFSETQRNKGNFPGRFSGRQFSNSRSEMNVSTLELGDSALYLCASRREESTEAFFGQGTRLTVV.

This clone came up a few times. The chain couples TRBV29-1 to TRBJ1-1; 9 bases align to TRBD1. Looked up from germline, CDR1 is SQVTM and CDR2 is ANQGSEA. J gave up 7 bases and V 7 bases, and 10 bases lay outside the gene matches. The CDR3 covers 13 residues. Here the CDR3 reads CSARAGTGYEAFF. The CDR3 region has the DNA TGCAGCGCCAGAGCCGGGACAGGGTATGAAGCTTTCTTT.

The chain couples TRBV28 to TRBJ2-7; 11 bases are shared with TRBD1. The CDR3 length is 14 residues. The V gene's germline CDR1 is MDHEN and CDR2 SYDVKM. The V and J ends lost 9 bases and 7 bases, in that order; junction bases with no gene match: 11. CDR3 nucleotides: TGTGCCAGTACCACCGGGACAGGGGGTTGGGAGCAGTACTTC. As protein: CASTTGTGGWEQYF.

Only one count was recorded for this clone. The V and J genes are TRBV5-1 and TRBJ2-1; 16 bases align to TRBD2. CDR3 length: 20 residues. After removal of 2 bases from V and 4 bases from J, the junction contained 12 bases not matched to a gene. The germline CDR1 and CDR2 sequences are SGHRS and YFSETQ. DNA of the CDR3: TGCGCCAGCAGCTTCCCTTCGGGACTAGCGGGAGGGCCGAAGTACAATGAGCAGTTCTTC. Protein product: CASSFPSGLAGGPKYNEQFF. Together with reference TRBV5-1 and TRBJ2-1, the CDR3 gives the full variable domain: KAGVTQTPRYLIKTRGQQVTLSCSPISGHRSVSWYQQTPGQGLQFLFEYFSETQRNKGNFPGRFSGRQFSNSRSEMNVSTLELGDSALYLCASSFPSGLAGGPKYNEQFFGPGTRLTVL.